This is a list of T cell receptor beta chains from one sample in a study of CD8+ T cells in alopecia areata. Measured with immunoSEQ multiplex PCR; TCRdb has only the in-frame clones, and not every one. The data show a few hundred thousand clones, more than 30% seen once. The sample here was CD4+ T cells sorted from blood, taken at roughly week 30, from a patient treated with tofacitinib. Source of these receptors: a human donor with alopecia areata. CDR3s include the opening cysteine and the closing phenylalanine or tryptophan. The D gene is left open where the match is weak. A row's size may be missing; if present it is once, few, many or a size class.

clone size	D gene	V gene	J gene	CDR3 DNA	CDR3 protein
NA	NA	TRBV19	TRBJ2-1	TGTGCCAGCCCAGGCCCAGGGGCTACCAATGAGCAGTTCTTC	CASPGPGATNEQFF
NA	NA	TRBV7-9	TRBJ2-7	TGTGCCAGCAGCTCTGTAGGGGCAGGCCGTGCCTACGAGCAGTACTTC	CASSSVGAGRAYEQYF
NA	NA	TRBV6-5	TRBJ1-2	TGTGCCAGCAGTTTAGCACAGGGAGGTGGCTACACCTTC	CASSLAQGGGYTF
few	NA	TRBV2	TRBJ2-7	TGTGCCAGCAGCCCCGCCTTCTACGAGCAGTACTTC	CASSPAFYEQYF
NA	TRBD1	TRBV6-6	TRBJ1-5	TGTGCCAGCAGCCAGAGCCGACAGGGAATGAACCAGCCCCAGCATTTT	CASSQSRQGMNQPQHF
NA	NA	TRBV9	TRBJ2-1	TGTGCCAGCAGCGTAGTGGGCAGGAACAATGAGCAGTTCTTC	CASSVVGRNNEQFF
few	NA	TRBV6-5	TRBJ1-1	TGTGCCAGCAGCCGGTCAGAAGCTTTCTTT	CASSRSEAFF
few	TRBD1	TRBV6-5	TRBJ1-1	TGTGCCAGCACCGGACAGGGAAACACTGAAGCTTTCTTT	CASTGQGNTEAFF
NA	NA	TRBV7-6	TRBJ2-1	TGTGCCAGCAGCGCCAGCCCCACAGGTAACAATGAGCAGTTCTTC	CASSASPTGNNEQFF
NA	NA	TRBV5-1	TRBJ2-1	TGCGCCAGCAGCTCCCCCGAAGGAGGGCCCTACAATGAGCAGTTCTTC	CASSSPEGGPYNEQFF
NA	NA	TRBV29-1	TRBJ2-1	TGCAGCGTAACCGGGGTTCCCGAGGCCAATGAGCAGTTCTTC	CSVTGVPEANEQFF
NA	NA	TRBV2	TRBJ1-1	TGTGCCAGCGAAGTCCAAGCGGACACTGAAGCTTTCTTT	CASEVQADTEAFF
few	TRBD1	TRBV4-1	TRBJ2-7	TGCGCCAGCAGCCAAGAGCGGACAGGGGCCTACGAGCAGTACTTC	CASSQERTGAYEQYF
NA	NA	TRBV2	TRBJ2-7	TGTGCCAGCAGCTATGATTACGAGCAGTACTTC	CASSYDYEQYF
NA	NA	TRBV2	TRBJ2-2	TGTGCCAGCACCTCCACAGGGTCAGAGACCGGGGAGCTGTTTTTT	CASTSTGSETGELFF
NA	NA	TRBV19	TRBJ2-7	TGTGCCAGTAGTATAGAGGGGGCAGGGCGCAAGAGGAACGAGCAGTACTTC	CASSIEGAGRKRNEQYF
NA	NA	TRBV29-1	TRBJ2-3	TGCAGCGTTGGAGGCGGCGTGGCAGATACGCAGTATTTT	CSVGGGVADTQYF
once	NA	TRBV5-1	TRBJ2-1	TGCGCCAGCAGCTTGGAGTGGGACGAGATTTTCTTC	CASSLEWDEIFF
few	NA	TRBV7-9	TRBJ2-1	TGTGCCAGCAGCTTTGGCACCCTCTCCTACAATGAGCAGTTCTTC	CASSFGTLSYNEQFF
NA	NA	TRBV19	TRBJ2-6	TGTGCCAGTAGTATTCGGTTGGAGGCCAACGTCCTGACTTTC	CASSIRLEANVLTF
NA	TRBD2	TRBV29-1	TRBJ2-3	TGCAGCGTGTTAGCGGGAGGCTCGGCAGATACGCAGTATTTT	CSVLAGGSADTQYF
NA	NA	TRBV21-1	TRBJ1-5	TGTGCCAGCAGCAAGGACCAGGGTAGGAGTCAGCCCCAGCATTTT	CASSKDQGRSQPQHF
few	NA	TRBV29-1	TRBJ1-1	TGCAGCGTTGAACGGGTTAACACTGAAGCTTTCTTT	CSVERVNTEAFF
few	TRBD1	TRBV9	TRBJ1-2	TGTGCCAGCAGCGTAGTGGATCAGGGGGCCTCGACCTACGGGAGCTATGGCTACACCTTC	CASSVVDQGASTYGSYGYTF
few	NA	TRBV7-2	TRBJ2-5	TGTGCCAGCAGCTTAGCAGTTGGCGAGACCCAGTACTTC	CASSLAVGETQYF
NA	NA	TRBV5-1	TRBJ2-7	TGCGCCAGCAGTCGGGACGGAGGTCCCTACGAGCAGTACTTC	CASSRDGGPYEQYF
NA	NA	TRBV29-1	TRBJ1-2	TGCAGCGTTGGGGGGGCTGAGGGCTACACCTTC	CSVGGAEGYTF
NA	NA	TRBV30	TRBJ1-1	TGTGCCTGGAGTGTATCAGAGTACACTGAAGCTTTCTTT	CAWSVSEYTEAFF
NA	TRBD2	TRBV5-1	TRBJ2-3	TGCGCCAGCAGCTTGAGACTAGCGGGATTCTCTACAGATACGCAGTATTTT	CASSLRLAGFSTDTQYF
NA	NA	TRBV7-8	TRBJ2-7	TGTGCCAGCACCCGAACGTTGTTCTACGAGCAGTACTTC	CASTRTLFYEQYF
NA	NA	TRBV2	TRBJ1-1	TGTGCCAGCAGCGCTACAGTGAACACTGAAGCTTTCTTT	CASSATVNTEAFF
NA	TRBD1	TRBV30	TRBJ1-5	TGTGCCTGGAGTGTAAGGGCAGGGGGACAGCCCCAGCATTTT	CAWSVRAGGQPQHF
few	TRBD1	TRBV5-4	TRBJ2-1	TGTGCCAGCAGCCCTAATGGGGACAGGAACAATGAGCAGTTCTTC	CASSPNGDRNNEQFF
NA	NA	TRBV4-2	TRBJ2-2	TGTGCCAGCAGCCCTGGCAGGGTTCGAACCGGGGAGCTGTTTTTT	CASSPGRVRTGELFF
NA	TRBD1	TRBV29-1	TRBJ2-1	TGCAGCGTGACCACCGGGACAGGGGATAATGAGCAGTTCTTC	CSVTTGTGDNEQFF
few	NA	TRBV7-2	TRBJ2-7	TGTGCCAGCAGCTCTCAGGGCCACGAGCAGTACTTC	CASSSQGHEQYF
many	NA	TRBV4-1	TRBJ2-3	TGCGCCAGCAGCCAGCTAGCCTCCCATAGCACAGATACGCAGTATTTT	CASSQLASHSTDTQYF
NA	TRBD1	TRBV7-8	TRBJ2-3	TGTGCCAGCAGCGCCCGAATAGGGCAGGGGGCAACAGATACGCAGTATTTT	CASSARIGQGATDTQYF